This TCR beta chain derives from a study of OX40 agonist ivuxolimab in advanced cancers. Data came from immunoSEQ multiplex PCR; TCRdb stores just in-frame clones and leaves some out. This sample carries 47,000 or so clones, roughly 89% of them seen once, and the ten largest clones take 47%. This sequence was found in an adult with an advanced solid tumor such as melanoma, head and neck, liver or kidney cancer. The sample consisted of CD4+ or CD8+ T cells sorted from blood, taken in a trial of the OX40 agonist ivuxolimab.

The CDR3 here is CASSSTGTGALNEKLFF. The CDR3 nucleotides are TGTGCCAGCAGCTCGACCGGGACAGGCGCCCTCAATGAAAAACTGTTTTTT. The genes are TRBV7-9 and TRBJ1-4; 8 positions agree with TRBD1. With 4 bases clipped from V and 5 bases from J, the junction kept 12 bases outside the gene matches. This CDR3 region has 17 residues. The germline gives CDR1 SEHNR, CDR2 FQNEAQ (reference sequence).